These T cell receptor beta chains were read from a single sample in a study of blood T cell repertoires in COVID-19. Assay: immunoSEQ multiplex PCR; the TCRdb copy retains only in-frame clones and omits some. The sample lists hundreds of thousands of clones; approximately 90% were seen once. The material sequenced was PBMCs or T cells enriched from blood (not recorded which). Receptors originate from a woman aged 18-29 years who had recovered from COVID-19. CDR3s include the opening cysteine and the closing phenylalanine or tryptophan. Each record gives: V gene, J gene, clone size, D gene, CDR3 DNA, CDR3 protein. D genes are given only for firm matches. Clone size is stated in some rows and not others, as once, few, many or a class when expanded.

v_gene: TRBV27
j_gene: TRBJ1-1
abundance: NA
d_gene: NA
CDR3nt: TGTGCCAGCACTGACAGAATGAACACTGAAGCTTTCTTT
CDR3aa: CASTDRMNTEAFF

v_gene: TRBV5-1
j_gene: TRBJ2-2
abundance: NA
d_gene: TRBD2
CDR3nt: TGCGCCAGCAGCTTGGCGGGCGGAGGTAGCGGGAGTAGCGTCACCGGGGAGCTGTTTTTT
CDR3aa: CASSLAGGGSGSSVTGELFF

v_gene: TRBV9
j_gene: TRBJ1-6
abundance: NA
d_gene: TRBD1
CDR3nt: TGTGCCAGCAGCGTAGGGCAGGGGGCAGACAATTCACCCCTCCACTTT
CDR3aa: CASSVGQGADNSPLHF

v_gene: TRBV28
j_gene: TRBJ1-2
abundance: NA
d_gene: NA
CDR3nt: TGTGCCAGCAATTTCGGGGGGGAAGGGGGTGGCTACACCTTC
CDR3aa: CASNFGGEGGGYTF

v_gene: TRBV30
j_gene: TRBJ1-5
abundance: NA
d_gene: TRBD1
CDR3nt: TGTGCCTGGAGTAGAGGGGGCGTGGGCAATCAGCCCCAGCATTTT
CDR3aa: CAWSRGGVGNQPQHF

v_gene: TRBV24-1
j_gene: TRBJ2-6
abundance: NA
d_gene: NA
CDR3nt: TGTGCCACCAGTGATCCCCCCCAGGGGGGCCCTGGGGCCAACGTCCTGACTTTC
CDR3aa: CATSDPPQGGPGANVLTF

v_gene: TRBV30
j_gene: TRBJ1-4
abundance: NA
d_gene: NA
CDR3nt: TGTGCCTATCGGGTGGGGGGGCAACTGTTTTTT
CDR3aa: CAYRVGGQLFF

v_gene: TRBV7-9
j_gene: TRBJ2-2
abundance: NA
d_gene: TRBD2
CDR3nt: TGTGCCAGCAGGGCTAGCGGAACCGGGGAGCTGTTTTTT
CDR3aa: CASRASGTGELFF

v_gene: TRBV3-1/TRBV3-2
j_gene: TRBJ2-4
abundance: once
d_gene: NA
CDR3nt: TGTGCCAGCAGCCAAGGGGGCTCGGACATTCAGTACTTC
CDR3aa: CASSQGGSDIQYF

v_gene: TRBV19
j_gene: TRBJ2-7
abundance: NA
d_gene: TRBD1
CDR3nt: TGTGCCAGTAGTTTCACAGGGGGGCTCCACGAGCAGTACTTC
CDR3aa: CASSFTGGLHEQYF

v_gene: TRBV19
j_gene: TRBJ1-1
abundance: NA
d_gene: NA
CDR3nt: TGTGCCAGTAGTTCACAGGGTGGCACTGAAGCTTTCTTT
CDR3aa: CASSSQGGTEAFF

v_gene: TRBV2
j_gene: TRBJ2-5
abundance: NA
d_gene: TRBD1
CDR3nt: TGTGCCAGCAGGAGTACAGGGGGGGAGACCCAGTACTTC
CDR3aa: CASRSTGGETQYF

v_gene: TRBV19
j_gene: TRBJ2-3
abundance: NA
d_gene: TRBD2
CDR3nt: TGTGCCAGTCGCAGCGGGGTAACAGATACGCAGTATTTT
CDR3aa: CASRSGVTDTQYF

v_gene: TRBV6-6
j_gene: TRBJ1-2
abundance: NA
d_gene: NA
CDR3nt: TGTGCCAGCAGTTACCCGGGGGATGGCTACACCTTC
CDR3aa: CASSYPGDGYTF

v_gene: TRBV7-6
j_gene: TRBJ1-6
abundance: NA
d_gene: NA
CDR3nt: TGTGCCAGCAGCTTAAGCTCAGCCAGGGATAATTCACCCCTCCACTTT
CDR3aa: CASSLSSARDNSPLHF

v_gene: TRBV6-1
j_gene: TRBJ1-1
abundance: once
d_gene: TRBD1
CDR3nt: TGTGCCAGCAGTGTAAGGGACAGGGGGCATTTAGGCGGCACTGAAGCTTTCTTT
CDR3aa: CASSVRDRGHLGGTEAFF

v_gene: TRBV4-3
j_gene: TRBJ1-6
abundance: NA
d_gene: TRBD1
CDR3nt: TGCGCCAGCAGCCAATTCTCGAGACAGGGGCTTAATTCACCCCTCCACTTT
CDR3aa: CASSQFSRQGLNSPLHF

v_gene: TRBV2
j_gene: TRBJ1-5
abundance: few
d_gene: TRBD1
CDR3nt: TGTGCCAGCAGTGCAGGGGGCTATCAGCCCCAGCATTTT
CDR3aa: CASSAGGYQPQHF

v_gene: TRBV2
j_gene: TRBJ1-4
abundance: NA
d_gene: NA
CDR3nt: TGTGCCAACTCAGGGGCGGCTAATGAAAAACTGTTTTTT
CDR3aa: CANSGAANEKLFF

v_gene: TRBV12-3/TRBV12-4
j_gene: TRBJ1-2
abundance: NA
d_gene: NA
CDR3nt: TGTGCCAGCAGCGGGTTCTTAGTGGGCTACACCTTC
CDR3aa: CASSGFLVGYTF

v_gene: TRBV6-2/TRBV6-3
j_gene: TRBJ2-7
abundance: many
d_gene: NA
CDR3nt: TGTGCCAGCAGTAACAGGGTCTACGAGCAGTACTTC
CDR3aa: CASSNRVYEQYF

v_gene: TRBV7-2
j_gene: TRBJ1-1
abundance: NA
d_gene: NA
CDR3nt: TGTGCCAGCAGCCCCCAACGGATAGGGGAAACTGAAGCTTTCTTT
CDR3aa: CASSPQRIGETEAFF

v_gene: TRBV10-3
j_gene: TRBJ2-2
abundance: NA
d_gene: NA
CDR3nt: TGTGCCATCCGGGGGTGGGATGGCGGGGAGCTGTTTTTT
CDR3aa: CAIRGWDGGELFF

v_gene: TRBV28
j_gene: TRBJ1-2
abundance: few
d_gene: NA
CDR3nt: TGTGCCAGCAGTTTTGCAGGGGCGAACGGGTACACCTTC
CDR3aa: CASSFAGANGYTF

v_gene: TRBV11-3
j_gene: TRBJ1-1
abundance: NA
d_gene: NA
CDR3nt: TGTGCCAGCAGCCCCGGGGGGGCGCCCAGCACTGAAGCTTTCTTT
CDR3aa: CASSPGGAPSTEAFF

v_gene: TRBV6-6
j_gene: TRBJ2-1
abundance: few
d_gene: NA
CDR3nt: TGTGCCAGCAGTTTACCTCAGGTTGGGCAGTTCTTC
CDR3aa: CASSLPQVGQFF

v_gene: TRBV5-5
j_gene: TRBJ1-1
abundance: NA
d_gene: NA
CDR3nt: TGTGCCAGCAGCTTGGAGGGACAATTTGACACTGAAGCTTTCTTT
CDR3aa: CASSLEGQFDTEAFF

v_gene: TRBV4-2
j_gene: TRBJ2-1
abundance: NA
d_gene: NA
CDR3nt: TGTGCCAGCAGCCAAGATTTCGCAGCCTACAATGAGCAGTTCTTC
CDR3aa: CASSQDFAAYNEQFF

v_gene: TRBV2
j_gene: TRBJ1-5
abundance: NA
d_gene: TRBD1
CDR3nt: TGTGCCAGTGACAGGGGTCCAGGGCAGCCCCAGCATTTT
CDR3aa: CASDRGPGQPQHF

v_gene: TRBV2
j_gene: TRBJ2-7
abundance: NA
d_gene: TRBD2
CDR3nt: TGTGCCAGCAGTCTGACTAGCGGGAGAGGCGCCTACGAGCAGTACTTC
CDR3aa: CASSLTSGRGAYEQYF

v_gene: TRBV28
j_gene: TRBJ1-2
abundance: NA
d_gene: NA
CDR3nt: TGTGCCAGCAGCCTAGGCAGGGTAATCGATGGCTACACCTTC
CDR3aa: CASSLGRVIDGYTF

v_gene: TRBV19
j_gene: TRBJ2-1
abundance: NA
d_gene: NA
CDR3nt: TGTGCCAGTAGTAGAGTGGAGAATGAGCAGTTCTTC
CDR3aa: CASSRVENEQFF

v_gene: TRBV7-9
j_gene: TRBJ2-5
abundance: NA
d_gene: NA
CDR3nt: TGTGCCAGCAGTGGAGTAGCCCAAGAGACCCAGTACTTC
CDR3aa: CASSGVAQETQYF

v_gene: TRBV19
j_gene: TRBJ2-5
abundance: NA
d_gene: TRBD2
CDR3nt: TGTGCTAGTCGCGGGGGGGCGAGAGGTAGGCAAGAGACCCAGTACTTC
CDR3aa: CASRGGARGRQETQYF

v_gene: TRBV4-3
j_gene: TRBJ1-1
abundance: NA
d_gene: NA
CDR3nt: TGCGCCAGCAGCCAGGAACAGATGAACACTGAAGCTTTCTTT
CDR3aa: CASSQEQMNTEAFF

v_gene: TRBV28
j_gene: TRBJ1-6
abundance: NA
d_gene: TRBD1
CDR3nt: TGTGCCAGCAGTTTAATACAGGGGGCGGGGTCCTATAATTCACCCCTCCACTTT
CDR3aa: CASSLIQGAGSYNSPLHF

v_gene: TRBV27
j_gene: TRBJ1-6
abundance: NA
d_gene: NA
CDR3nt: TGTGCCAGCAGTTTGTGGGAGCCCCGGAATTCACCCCTCCACTTT
CDR3aa: CASSLWEPRNSPLHF

v_gene: TRBV6-5
j_gene: TRBJ1-1
abundance: NA
d_gene: TRBD1
CDR3nt: TGTGCCAGCAGTTACGCCCGGACAGGTGGAACTGAAGCTTTCTTT
CDR3aa: CASSYARTGGTEAFF

v_gene: TRBV7-2
j_gene: TRBJ2-3
abundance: NA
d_gene: NA
CDR3nt: TGTGCCAGCAGTGATAGTGGGGGGAGCCCCCCAGATACGCAGTATTTT
CDR3aa: CASSDSGGSPPDTQYF

v_gene: TRBV6-5
j_gene: TRBJ2-7
abundance: NA
d_gene: NA
CDR3nt: TGTGCCAGCAGCGTAGGGCAGGGTAGCTTCTACGAGCAGTACTTC
CDR3aa: CASSVGQGSFYEQYF

v_gene: TRBV12-3/TRBV12-4
j_gene: TRBJ1-1
abundance: NA
d_gene: NA
CDR3nt: TGTGCCAGCAGCCAGACAGCGAACACTGAAGCTTTCTTT
CDR3aa: CASSQTANTEAFF

v_gene: TRBV11-3
j_gene: TRBJ2-1
abundance: NA
d_gene: TRBD2
CDR3nt: TGTGCCAGCAGCTTAGTCGCGGGAGAGGGCTACAATGAGCAGTTCTTC
CDR3aa: CASSLVAGEGYNEQFF

v_gene: TRBV7-2
j_gene: TRBJ2-2
abundance: NA
d_gene: NA
CDR3nt: TGTGCCAGCAGCCAGGGACTCCCGTGGGTCGGCGGGGAGCTGTTTTTT
CDR3aa: CASSQGLPWVGGELFF

v_gene: TRBV19
j_gene: TRBJ1-5
abundance: NA
d_gene: NA
CDR3nt: TGTGCCAGTAGTGTGACAGGTTATCAGCCCCAGCATTTT
CDR3aa: CASSVTGYQPQHF

v_gene: TRBV4-2
j_gene: TRBJ1-6
abundance: NA
d_gene: TRBD1
CDR3nt: TGTGCCAGCAGCCAAGACGGGACAGAGAATTCACCCCTCCACTTT
CDR3aa: CASSQDGTENSPLHF

v_gene: TRBV4-2
j_gene: TRBJ1-2
abundance: NA
d_gene: TRBD1
CDR3nt: TGTGCCAGCAGCCAAGTTATTAGACAGGGGGATGGCTACACCTTC
CDR3aa: CASSQVIRQGDGYTF

v_gene: TRBV5-8
j_gene: TRBJ1-3
abundance: NA
d_gene: NA
CDR3nt: TGTGCCAGCAGTTCTGGCAGTGCCGGAAACACCATATATTTT
CDR3aa: CASSSGSAGNTIYF

v_gene: TRBV12-5
j_gene: TRBJ1-4
abundance: NA
d_gene: TRBD1
CDR3nt: TGTACCCCCGGACAGGGCGATGAAAAACTGTTTTTT
CDR3aa: CTPGQGDEKLFF

v_gene: TRBV5-4
j_gene: TRBJ2-1
abundance: NA
d_gene: TRBD2
CDR3nt: TGTGCCAGCAGCTTGGAGCTTAGCGGGGTCAATGAGCAGTTCTTC
CDR3aa: CASSLELSGVNEQFF

v_gene: TRBV6-5
j_gene: TRBJ1-4
abundance: NA
d_gene: NA
CDR3nt: TGTGCCAGCAGCTTTGGGGGGGAAAAACTGTTTTTT
CDR3aa: CASSFGGEKLFF

v_gene: TRBV19
j_gene: TRBJ1-4
abundance: NA
d_gene: NA
CDR3nt: TGTGCCAGTGCGGGAGGGGGTCGTCGCGAAAAACTGTTTTTT
CDR3aa: CASAGGGRREKLFF

v_gene: TRBV3-1/TRBV3-2
j_gene: TRBJ2-7
abundance: NA
d_gene: NA
CDR3nt: TGTGCCAGCAGCCCTTCTCGCGGGCCCCCCGACTCCTACGAGCAGTACTTC
CDR3aa: CASSPSRGPPDSYEQYF

v_gene: TRBV7-9
j_gene: TRBJ2-7
abundance: NA
d_gene: TRBD1
CDR3nt: TGTGCCAGCAGCCCAAGACAGGGTTTAAACTACGAGCAGTACTTC
CDR3aa: CASSPRQGLNYEQYF

v_gene: TRBV7-9
j_gene: TRBJ1-1
abundance: NA
d_gene: TRBD1
CDR3nt: TGTGCCAGCAGCCACGGACAGGGAGATTTCGCCCAACGAGCTTTCTTT
CDR3aa: CASSHGQGDFAQRAFF

v_gene: TRBV9
j_gene: TRBJ1-2
abundance: NA
d_gene: NA
CDR3nt: TGTGCCAGCAGCGTAGTTGACGGAGGGTCCTATGGCTACACCTTC
CDR3aa: CASSVVDGGSYGYTF

v_gene: TRBV4-1
j_gene: TRBJ1-2
abundance: NA
d_gene: NA
CDR3nt: TGCGCCAGCAGCCAAGATCGGGGTCAAGACAACTATGGCTACACCTTC
CDR3aa: CASSQDRGQDNYGYTF

v_gene: TRBV9
j_gene: TRBJ2-5
abundance: NA
d_gene: NA
CDR3nt: TGTGCCAGCAGCGTTCAGGGTTCGGAGACCCAGTACTTC
CDR3aa: CASSVQGSETQYF

v_gene: TRBV29-1
j_gene: TRBJ1-1
abundance: few
d_gene: NA
CDR3nt: TGCAGCGGGCTTCGTGTTTCAGCAGGAACTGAAGCTTTCTTT
CDR3aa: CSGLRVSAGTEAFF

v_gene: TRBV7-8
j_gene: TRBJ2-7
abundance: NA
d_gene: NA
CDR3nt: TGTGCCAGCAGCCCAGGGAACCGACTCTACGAGCAGTACTTC
CDR3aa: CASSPGNRLYEQYF